The rows below give T cell receptor beta chains drawn from one sample of a study of CD8 T cells in Susac syndrome. Using its own MiXCR run on the immunoSEQ multiplex PCR reads, TCRdb lists one record per CDR3 protein. The table includes under 150,000 distinct CDR3 sequences, more than 75% detected once. Source material: CD8+ T cells from PBMCs. All receptors derive from a human donor with multiple sclerosis. Each CDR3 is given with its conserved first and last residue. Fields, in order: V gene, clone size, D gene, J gene, CDR3 protein, CDR3 DNA. A D gene is named only where the DNA matches it firmly. Size tells how often a clone was seen (once, few, many) or the class of an expanded clone, and some rows leave it out.

V: TRBV6-6; size: NA; D: NA; J: TRBJ1-1; CDR3: CASSPTGEAFF; DNA: TGTGCCAGCAGCCCCACAGGTGAAGCTTTCTTT
V: TRBV6-5; size: NA; D: NA; J: TRBJ1-2; CDR3: CASSSESYGYTF; DNA: TGTGCCAGCAGTTCGGAAAGCTATGGCTACACCTTC
V: TRBV7-6; size: NA; D: NA; J: TRBJ1-1; CDR3: CASAKGRGTEAFF; DNA: TGTGCCAGCGCGAAGGGGCGAGGGACTGAAGCTTTCTTT
V: TRBV30; size: few; D: NA; J: TRBJ1-2; CDR3: CAWTTSGGGSGYTF; DNA: TGTGCCTGGACTACCTCGGGTGGCGGGTCTGGCTACACCTTC
V: TRBV29-1; size: NA; D: TRBD2; J: TRBJ2-7; CDR3: CSVTPASGSYEQYF; DNA: TGCAGCGTAACTCCGGCTAGCGGGAGTTACGAGCAGTACTTC
V: TRBV28; size: NA; D: TRBD1; J: TRBJ2-1; CDR3: CASSPSGQPLGNEQFF; DNA: TGTGCCAGCAGTCCCTCGGGACAGCCCCTAGGCAATGAGCAGTTCTTC
V: TRBV7-2; size: NA; D: NA; J: TRBJ1-2; CDR3: CASSPRMDRTILYGYTF; DNA: TGTGCCAGCAGCCCCCGGATGGACAGAACGATACTGTATGGCTACACCTTC
V: TRBV4-3; size: NA; D: NA; J: TRBJ2-1; CDR3: CASSQGPGNEQFF; DNA: TGCGCCAGCAGCCAAGGCCCCGGGAATGAGCAGTTCTTC
V: TRBV27; size: NA; D: NA; J: TRBJ2-1; CDR3: CASSEQGGLNNEQFF; DNA: TGTGCCAGCAGTGAACAGGGGGGACTAAACAATGAGCAGTTCTTC
V: TRBV30; size: NA; D: NA; J: TRBJ1-1; CDR3: CAGLDLALAGPEAFF; DNA: TGTGCCGGATTGGATCTCGCTCTAGCGGGCCCTGAAGCTTTCTTT
V: TRBV7-9; size: NA; D: NA; J: TRBJ2-1; CDR3: CASSLSVASHNEQFF; DNA: TGTGCCAGCAGCTTAAGCGTGGCATCTCACAATGAGCAGTTCTTC
V: TRBV6-5; size: NA; D: TRBD2; J: TRBJ2-3; CDR3: CASRAGLARTDTQYF; DNA: TGTGCCAGCAGGGCAGGACTAGCGAGGACAGATACGCAGTATTTT
V: TRBV5-6; size: once; D: NA; J: TRBJ2-1; CDR3: CASSLVPNEQFF; DNA: TGTGCCAGCAGCTTGGTCCCTAATGAGCAGTTCTTC
V: TRBV6-6; size: NA; D: TRBD1; J: TRBJ2-2; CDR3: CASSWGQGSTGELFF; DNA: TGTGCCAGCAGTTGGGGACAGGGTAGCACCGGGGAGCTGTTTTTT
V: TRBV5-1; size: NA; D: NA; J: TRBJ1-1; CDR3: CASSFGGTTEAFF; DNA: TGCGCCAGCAGCTTTGGGGGTACCACTGAAGCTTTCTTT
V: TRBV27; size: NA; D: NA; J: TRBJ2-1; CDR3: CASSRARYTDEQFF; DNA: TGTGCCAGCAGTAGGGCTAGATATACAGATGAGCAGTTCTTC
V: TRBV6-2/TRBV6-3; size: NA; D: NA; J: TRBJ2-7; CDR3: CASSYGQVEQYF; DNA: TGTGCCAGCAGTTACGGCCAGGTCGAGCAGTACTTC
V: TRBV9; size: once; D: TRBD2; J: TRBJ2-1; CDR3: CASSVEREPYNEQFF; DNA: TGTGCCAGCAGCGTAGAGCGGGAGCCCTACAATGAGCAGTTCTTC
V: TRBV16; size: NA; D: TRBD2; J: TRBJ2-1; CDR3: CASSQIGLADEQFF; DNA: TGTGCCAGCAGCCAAATCGGACTAGCCGACGAGCAGTTCTTC
V: TRBV7-2; size: once; D: TRBD2; J: TRBJ2-5; CDR3: CASSFSGKVTSRETQYF; DNA: TGTGCCAGCAGCTTTAGCGGGAAGGTGACTAGCAGGGAGACCCAGTACTTC
V: TRBV6-5; size: NA; D: NA; J: TRBJ1-2; CDR3: CASSYVANYGYTF; DNA: TGTGCCAGCAGTTATGTGGCTAACTATGGCTACACCTTC
V: TRBV27; size: few; D: NA; J: TRBJ2-7; CDR3: CASSEGFAYEQYF; DNA: TGTGCCAGCAGTGAGGGGTTTGCCTACGAGCAGTACTTC
V: TRBV12-5; size: NA; D: NA; J: TRBJ2-1; CDR3: CASGFRQVYNEQFF; DNA: TGTGCTAGTGGTTTCAGACAGGTCTACAATGAGCAGTTCTTC
V: TRBV27; size: NA; D: TRBD2; J: TRBJ2-3; CDR3: CASSDRDYTDTQYF; DNA: TGTGCCAGCAGTGACCGGGACTACACAGATACGCAGTATTTT
V: TRBV29-1; size: NA; D: TRBD1; J: TRBJ1-1; CDR3: CSVEGGDRSEAFF; DNA: TGCAGCGTTGAAGGAGGGGACAGATCTGAAGCTTTCTTT
V: TRBV29-1; size: NA; D: NA; J: TRBJ1-2; CDR3: CSVVVTANYGYTF; DNA: TGCAGCGTTGTTGTCACCGCTAACTATGGCTACACCTTC
V: TRBV27; size: once; D: TRBD1; J: TRBJ2-3; CDR3: CASSSLGTGVSDTQYF; DNA: TGTGCCAGCAGTTCCCTCGGGACAGGGGTTTCAGATACGCAGTATTTT
V: TRBV30; size: few; D: NA; J: TRBJ1-2; CDR3: CAWSIGLDGYTF; DNA: TGTGCCTGGAGTATAGGGTTGGATGGCTACACCTTC
V: TRBV24-1; size: NA; D: NA; J: TRBJ2-3; CDR3: CATSDEGGDTQYF; DNA: TGTGCCACCAGTGACGAGGGGGGAGATACGCAGTATTTT